This TCR beta chain was obtained from a study of T cell responses to AZD1222 COVID-19 vaccine. Study results and caveats: CD4 TCRs associated with vaccination spanned spike, dominating at 160-218 and 743-854. In all cases, repertoires were sampled only after the peak T cell response. Elevations in Spike-specific TCR breadth and depth followed administration of two AZD1222 doses. At baseline, seropositivity was found in only six or seven AZD1222 recipients.

With regard to this clone: Its antigen is currently unknown.

CDR1 and CDR2 from the germline V gene are LGHDT and YNNKEL (reference sequence). The V gene lost 3 bases and the J gene lost 1 base, with 12 bases spanning the gap. The CDR3 loop spans 16 amino acids. The assay was immunoSEQ multiplex PCR, and TCRdb's table has in-frame clones only and misses some. Of tens of thousands of clones listed, more than 85% are singletons. The chain joins TRBV3-1 (or the pseudogene TRBV3-2) to TRBJ2-2, with a weak D call TRBD2 (5 bases). The sequences come from peripheral blood, collected on day 0 of AZD1222 vaccination. The clonotype was recovered from an adult in good health. CDR3 sequence reads: CASSHPRGGNTGELFF. CDR3 nucleotides: TGTGCCAGCAGCCACCCCCGTGGAGGGAACACCGGGGAGCTGTTTTTT.